What follows are 8 T cell receptor beta chains derived from one specimen sequenced in a study of T cells in Graves' hyperthyroidism and ophthalmopathy. Regions amplified from RNA transcripts were the TCR beta CDR3 regions. TCR CDR3 underwent first-round RT-PCR with the HTBI primer set. Each CDR3 protein gets one entry after TCRdb re-called the multiplex PCR reads with MiXCR. Of 620,000 or so distinct CDR3 sequences in the sample, more than 12% were seen once. Material: blood. The receptors derive from a woman aged 45 to 65 with Graves' ophthalmopathy.

This clonotype has ten or more counts. This chain connects TRBV6-1 to TRBJ1-2; 7 nucleotides agree with TRBD1. Germline trimming cut 6 bases from V and 0 bases from J; bases unmatched to any gene: 7. From germline, CDR1 is MNHNS and CDR2 SASEGT. The CDR3 length is 15 residues. The CDR3 nucleotides read TGTGCCAGCAGGAGAACAGGGGACGCTAACTATGGCTACACCTTC. This encodes CASRRTGDANYGYTF.

The genes are TRBV13 and TRBJ1-1, with D tentatively TRBD1 (6 bases). Trimming pared 5 bases from V and 2 bases from J, leaving 12 bases between. CDR1 is PRHDT and CDR2 is FYEKMQ in the germline V gene (reference sequence). The CDR3 spans 14 residues. CDR3 in DNA: TGTGCCAGCAGCCGATCGGGACAAAACACTGAAGCTTTCTTT. Its protein product is CASSRSGQNTEAFF.

The chain recombines TRBV20-1 with TRBJ2-1; 10 nucleotides align to TRBD1. The length of the CDR3 is 16 residues. V shed 3 bases and J 10 bases; nucleotides not matched to a gene: 15. The germline V gene encodes CDR1 DFQATT and CDR2 SNEGSKA (reference sequence). CDR3 nucleotides: TGCAGTGCTAGGGCCGGGACAGGGGAAGGTGCCGGGGAGCAGTTCTTC. This translates into CSARAGTGEGAGEQFF.

This chain links TRBV5-1 with TRBJ2-6; 7 bases are shared with TRBD1. Per the germline V gene, CDR1 is SGHRS and CDR2 is YFSETQ. The CDR3 spans 16 residues. Trimming cost V 3 bases and J 0 bases; bases outside gene matches: 3. CDR3 amino acids: CASSSGTASGANVLTF. The CDR3 coding sequence is TGCGCCAGCAGCTCTGGGACAGCCTCTGGGGCCAACGTCCTGACTTTC. Based on the CDR3 plus reference TRBV5-1 and TRBJ2-6, the full variable domain is KAGVTQTPRYLIKTRGQQVTLSCSPISGHRSVSWYQQTPGQGLQFLFEYFSETQRNKGNFPGRFSGRQFSNSRSEMNVSTLELGDSALYLCASSSGTASGANVLTFGAGSRLTVL.

This clonotype was counted many times. The chain carries TRBV7-9 and TRBJ1-2, with 9 bases matching TRBD1. The V gene end was trimmed by 3 bases and the J gene end by 0 bases; junction bases not matched to a gene: 2. The CDR3 extends over 15 amino acids. CDR1 and CDR2 from the germline V gene are SEHNR and FQNEAQ (reference sequence). Written as DNA, the CDR3 is TGTGCCAGCAGCTTGGGACAGGGCGCTAACTATGGCTACACCTTC. Its translation is CASSLGQGANYGYTF. Drawing the rest from reference TRBV7-9 and TRBJ1-2, the complete variable domain is DTGVSQNPRHKITKRGQNVTFRCDPISEHNRLYWYRQTLGQGPEFLTYFQNEAQLEKSRLLSDRFSAERPKGSFSTLEIQRTEQGDSAMYLCASSLGQGANYGYTFGSGTRLTVV.

J is TRBJ2-7 and V is TRBV12-3 or TRBV12-4; 8 nucleotides line up with TRBD1. The trim removed 4 bases at V and 1 base at J, leaving 12 bases unmatched. The CDR3 runs 17 residues. CDR3 DNA: TGTGCCAGCAGTTCCCGGGACAGGAGTAATCCTTCCTACGAGCAGTACTTC. It translates to CASSSRDRSNPSYEQYF.

In DNA form, the CDR3 reads TGTGCCAGCACCTTGGGGGGCGCCGACTATGGCTACACCTTC. Its translation is CASTLGGADYGYTF. The chain has TRBV6-1 and TRBJ1-2; a possible D gene is TRBD1 (6 bases). Germline assignment: CDR1 MNHNS and CDR2 SASEGT. V shed 7 bases and J shed 3 bases, with 15 bases lying between them. This CDR3 contains 14 residues.

This clonotype was seen only a few times. The CDR3 DNA reads as TGTGCCAGTAGTATGGGTAGGGCATACCAAGAGACCCAGTACTTC. Translated: CASSMGRAYQETQYF. The rearrangement joins TRBV19 to TRBJ2-5, with D uncertain. CDR1 is LNHDA and CDR2 is SQIVND in the germline V gene (reference sequence). V dropped 3 bases and J dropped 0 bases, with 11 bases sitting between them. The CDR3 extends over 15 amino acids.